The T cell receptor beta chain under discussion was sequenced for a study of breast tumors, draining lymph nodes, adjacent tissues. The V and J ends lost 3 bases and 4 bases respectively, with 8 bases between them. The V gene's germline CDR1 is MDHEN and CDR2 SYDVKM. This CDR3 contains 13 residues. Study findings and constraints: Compared with lymph nodes, tumors were less diverse; compared with nontumor tissue, more.

TCRdb reanalysed the multiplex PCR reads using MiXCR and keeps one entry per CDR3 protein. The table has around 19,000 distinct CDR3 sequences, roughly 30% seen once. This clonotype was counted at least ten times. Its cognate antigen is unknown. The chain recombines TRBV28 with TRBJ2-3, with a possible D match to TRBD2 (6 bases). The sequence was obtained from a female donor with breast cancer. Some clones in this sample may be carry-over from other donors' samples. The sequenced material came from breast tumor tissue. DNA for the CDR3: TGTGCCAGCAGTTTGGAGGGAGCAGATACGCAGTATTTT. Its translation: CASSLEGADTQYF.